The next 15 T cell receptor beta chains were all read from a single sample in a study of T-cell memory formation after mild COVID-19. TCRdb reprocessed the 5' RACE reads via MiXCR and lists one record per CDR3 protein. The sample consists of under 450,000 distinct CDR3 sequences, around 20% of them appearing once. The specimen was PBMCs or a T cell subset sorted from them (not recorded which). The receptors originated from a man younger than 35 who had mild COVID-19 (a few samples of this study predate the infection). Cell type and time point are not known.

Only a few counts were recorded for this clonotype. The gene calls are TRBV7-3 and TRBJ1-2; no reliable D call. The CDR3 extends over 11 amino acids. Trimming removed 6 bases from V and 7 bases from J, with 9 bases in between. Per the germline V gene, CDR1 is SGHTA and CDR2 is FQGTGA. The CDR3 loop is CASRDGSGYTF. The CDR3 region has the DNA TGTGCCAGCAGGGACGGTTCTGGCTACACCTTC.

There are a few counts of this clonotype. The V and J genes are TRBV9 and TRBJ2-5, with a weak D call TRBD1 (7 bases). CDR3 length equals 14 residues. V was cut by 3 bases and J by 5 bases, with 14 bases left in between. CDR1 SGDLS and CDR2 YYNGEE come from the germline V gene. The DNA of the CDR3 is TGTGCCAGCAGCGGGTCAGGGGGGACGGAGACCCAGTACTTC. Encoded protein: CASSGSGGTETQYF.

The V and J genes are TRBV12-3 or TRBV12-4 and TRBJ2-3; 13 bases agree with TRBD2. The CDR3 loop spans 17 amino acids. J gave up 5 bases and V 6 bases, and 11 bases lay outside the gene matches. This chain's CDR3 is CASSRRTSGGAGDTQYF. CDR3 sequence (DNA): TGTGCCAGCAGCCGTCGCACTAGCGGGGGGGCCGGAGATACGCAGTATTTT.

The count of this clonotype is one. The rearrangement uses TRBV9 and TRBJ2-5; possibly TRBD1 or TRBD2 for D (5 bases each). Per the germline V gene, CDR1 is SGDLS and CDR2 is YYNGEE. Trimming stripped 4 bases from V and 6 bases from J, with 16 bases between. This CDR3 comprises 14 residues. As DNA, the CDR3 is TGTGCCAGCAGCTTCGGCCGGGGCGCGAAGACCCAGTACTTC. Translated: CASSFGRGAKTQYF.

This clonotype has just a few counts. The CDR3 loop is CASSLAQGPPLHF. The CDR3 DNA reads TGTGCCAGCAGCTTGGCACAGGGACCACCCCTCCACTTT. The chain employs TRBV5-5 and TRBJ1-6; D may be TRBD1 (6 bases). Germline CDR1 SGHKS, CDR2 YYEKEE (reference sequence). Trimming cost V 0 bases and J 11 bases, with 9 bases left between them. The CDR3 totals 13 residues.

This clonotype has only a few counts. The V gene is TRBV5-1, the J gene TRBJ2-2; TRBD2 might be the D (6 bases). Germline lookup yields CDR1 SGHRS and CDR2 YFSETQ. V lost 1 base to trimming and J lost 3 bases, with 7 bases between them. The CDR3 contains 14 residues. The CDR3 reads CASSLWDYTGELFF. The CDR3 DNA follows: TGCGCCAGCAGCTTGTGGGACTACACCGGGGAGCTGTTTTTT.

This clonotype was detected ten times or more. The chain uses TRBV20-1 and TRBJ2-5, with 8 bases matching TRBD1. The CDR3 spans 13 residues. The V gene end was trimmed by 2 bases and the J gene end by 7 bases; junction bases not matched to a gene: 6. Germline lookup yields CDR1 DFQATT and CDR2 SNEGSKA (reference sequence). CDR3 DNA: TGCAGTGCTAGAAAGACAGGGGTTGTGACCCAGTACTTC. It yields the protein CSARKTGVVTQYF.

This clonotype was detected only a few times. The CDR3 nucleotides are TGTGCCAGCAGCTCAACACTCCTTAGCGGGGGGACCCAGTACTTC. It is translated as CASSSTLLSGGTQYF. This sequence joins TRBV7-6 and TRBJ2-5; 9 bases agree with TRBD2. Germline values: CDR1 SGHVS, CDR2 FNYEAQ. V was pared by 4 bases and J by 7 bases, with 10 bases of the junction left unmatched. This CDR3 comprises 15 residues.

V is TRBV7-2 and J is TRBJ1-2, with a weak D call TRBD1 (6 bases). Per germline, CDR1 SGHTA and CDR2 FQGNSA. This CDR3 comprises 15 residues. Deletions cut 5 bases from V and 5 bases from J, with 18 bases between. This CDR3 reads CASSRDTRRHYGYTF. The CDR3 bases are TGTGCCAGCAGCAGGGACACGCGGCGACATTATGGCTACACCTTC.

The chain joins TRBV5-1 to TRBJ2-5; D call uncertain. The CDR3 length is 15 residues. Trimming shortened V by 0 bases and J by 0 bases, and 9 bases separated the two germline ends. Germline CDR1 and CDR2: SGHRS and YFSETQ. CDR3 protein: CASSLAWRDQETQYF. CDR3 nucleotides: TGCGCCAGCAGCTTGGCCTGGAGAGACCAAGAGACCCAGTACTTC.

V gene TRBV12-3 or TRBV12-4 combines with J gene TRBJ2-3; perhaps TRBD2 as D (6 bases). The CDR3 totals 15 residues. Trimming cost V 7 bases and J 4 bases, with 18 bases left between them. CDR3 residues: CASILSGWAADTQYF. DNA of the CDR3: TGTGCCAGCATCCTAAGCGGGTGGGCCGCAGATACGCAGTATTTT.

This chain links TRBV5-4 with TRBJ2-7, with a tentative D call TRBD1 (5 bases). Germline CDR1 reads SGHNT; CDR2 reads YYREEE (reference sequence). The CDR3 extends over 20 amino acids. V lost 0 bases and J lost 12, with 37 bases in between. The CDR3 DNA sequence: TGTGCCAGCAGCTTGGAGACAGAGAGCTATAACCCATTACAAGACGTGGATCCGTACTTC. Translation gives CASSLETESYNPLQDVDPYF. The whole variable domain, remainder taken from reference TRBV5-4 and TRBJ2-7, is ETGVTQSPTHLIKTRGQQVTLRCSSQSGHNTVSWYQQALGQGPQFIFQYYREEENGRGNFPPRFSGLQFPNYSSELNVNALELDDSALYLCASSLETESYNPLQDVDPYFGPGTRLTVT.

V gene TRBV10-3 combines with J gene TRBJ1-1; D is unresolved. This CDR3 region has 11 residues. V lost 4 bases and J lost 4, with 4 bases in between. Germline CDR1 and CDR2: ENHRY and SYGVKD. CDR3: CAISGPTEAFF. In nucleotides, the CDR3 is TGTGCCATCAGTGGCCCCACTGAAGCTTTCTTT.

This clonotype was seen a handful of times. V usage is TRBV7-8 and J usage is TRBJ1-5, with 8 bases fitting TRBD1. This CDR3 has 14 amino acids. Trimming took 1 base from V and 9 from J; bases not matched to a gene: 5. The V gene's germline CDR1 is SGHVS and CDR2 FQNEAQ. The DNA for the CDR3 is TGTGCCAGCAGCTTAGGGACAGGGTCATTGCCCCAGCATTTT. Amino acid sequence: CASSLGTGSLPQHF.

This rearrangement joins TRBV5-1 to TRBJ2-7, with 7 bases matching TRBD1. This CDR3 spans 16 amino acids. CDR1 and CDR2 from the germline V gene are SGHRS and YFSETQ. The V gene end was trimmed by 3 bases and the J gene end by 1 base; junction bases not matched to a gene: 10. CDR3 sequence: CASSYSVTGTSYEQYF. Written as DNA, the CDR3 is TGCGCCAGCAGCTACTCGGTGACAGGGACATCCTACGAGCAGTACTTC.